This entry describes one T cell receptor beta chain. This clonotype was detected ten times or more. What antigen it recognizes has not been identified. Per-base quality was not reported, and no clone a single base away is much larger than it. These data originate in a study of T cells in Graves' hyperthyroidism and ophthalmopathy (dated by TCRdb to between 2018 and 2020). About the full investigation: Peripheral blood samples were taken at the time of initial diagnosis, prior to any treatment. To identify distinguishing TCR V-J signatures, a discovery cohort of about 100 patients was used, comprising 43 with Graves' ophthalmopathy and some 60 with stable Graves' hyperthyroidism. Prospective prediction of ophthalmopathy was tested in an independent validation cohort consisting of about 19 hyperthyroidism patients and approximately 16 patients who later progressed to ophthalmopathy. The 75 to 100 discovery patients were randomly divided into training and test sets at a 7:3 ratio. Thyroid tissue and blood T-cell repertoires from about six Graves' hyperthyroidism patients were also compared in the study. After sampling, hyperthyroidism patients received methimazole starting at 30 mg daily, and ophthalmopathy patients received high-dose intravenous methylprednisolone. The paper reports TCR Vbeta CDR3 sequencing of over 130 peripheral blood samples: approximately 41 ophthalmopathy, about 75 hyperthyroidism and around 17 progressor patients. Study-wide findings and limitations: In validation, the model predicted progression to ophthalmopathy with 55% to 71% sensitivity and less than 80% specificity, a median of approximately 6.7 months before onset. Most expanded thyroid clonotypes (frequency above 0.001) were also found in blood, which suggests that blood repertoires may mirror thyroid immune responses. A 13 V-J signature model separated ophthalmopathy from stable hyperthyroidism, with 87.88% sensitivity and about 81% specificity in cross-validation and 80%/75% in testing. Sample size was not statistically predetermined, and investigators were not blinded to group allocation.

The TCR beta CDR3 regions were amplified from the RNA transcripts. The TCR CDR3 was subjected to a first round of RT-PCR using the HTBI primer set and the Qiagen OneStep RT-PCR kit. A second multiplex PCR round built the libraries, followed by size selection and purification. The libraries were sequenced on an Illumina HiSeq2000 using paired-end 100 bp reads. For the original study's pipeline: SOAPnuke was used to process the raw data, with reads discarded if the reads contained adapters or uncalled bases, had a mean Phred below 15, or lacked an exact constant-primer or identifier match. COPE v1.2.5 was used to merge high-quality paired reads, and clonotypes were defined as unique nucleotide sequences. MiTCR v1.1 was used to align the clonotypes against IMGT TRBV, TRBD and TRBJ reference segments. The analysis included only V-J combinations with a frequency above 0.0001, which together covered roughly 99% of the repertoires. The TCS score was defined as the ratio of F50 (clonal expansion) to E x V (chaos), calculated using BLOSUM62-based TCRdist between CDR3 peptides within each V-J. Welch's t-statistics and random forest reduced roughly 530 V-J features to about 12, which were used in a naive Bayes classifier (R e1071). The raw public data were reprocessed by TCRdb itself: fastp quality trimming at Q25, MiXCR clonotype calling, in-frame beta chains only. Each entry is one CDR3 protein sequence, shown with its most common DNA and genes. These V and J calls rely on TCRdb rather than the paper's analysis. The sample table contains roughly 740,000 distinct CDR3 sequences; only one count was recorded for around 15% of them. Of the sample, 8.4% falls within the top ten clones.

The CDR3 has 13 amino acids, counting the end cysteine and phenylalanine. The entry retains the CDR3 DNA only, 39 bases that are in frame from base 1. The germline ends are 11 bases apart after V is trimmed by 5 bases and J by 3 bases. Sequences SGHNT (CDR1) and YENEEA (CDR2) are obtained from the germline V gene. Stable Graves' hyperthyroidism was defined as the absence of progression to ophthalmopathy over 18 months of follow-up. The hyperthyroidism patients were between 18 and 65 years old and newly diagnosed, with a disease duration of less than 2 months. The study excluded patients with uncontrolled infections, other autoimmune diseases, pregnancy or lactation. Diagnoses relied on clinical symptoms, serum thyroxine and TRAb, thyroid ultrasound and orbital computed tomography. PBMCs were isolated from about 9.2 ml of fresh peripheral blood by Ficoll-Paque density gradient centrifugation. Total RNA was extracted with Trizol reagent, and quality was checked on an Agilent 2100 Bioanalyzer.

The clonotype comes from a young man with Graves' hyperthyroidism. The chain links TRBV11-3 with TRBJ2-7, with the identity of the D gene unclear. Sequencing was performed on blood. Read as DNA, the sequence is TGTGCCAGCAGCCCCCGGTGGGGCTACGAGCAGTACTTC. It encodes CASSPRWGYEQYF. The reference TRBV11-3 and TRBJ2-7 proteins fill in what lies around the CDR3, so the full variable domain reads EAGVVQSPRYKIIEKKQPVAFWCNPISGHNTLYWYLQNLGQGPELLIRYENEEAVDDSQLPKDRFSAERLKGVDSTLKIQPAELGDSAVYLCASSPRWGYEQYFGPGTRLTVT.